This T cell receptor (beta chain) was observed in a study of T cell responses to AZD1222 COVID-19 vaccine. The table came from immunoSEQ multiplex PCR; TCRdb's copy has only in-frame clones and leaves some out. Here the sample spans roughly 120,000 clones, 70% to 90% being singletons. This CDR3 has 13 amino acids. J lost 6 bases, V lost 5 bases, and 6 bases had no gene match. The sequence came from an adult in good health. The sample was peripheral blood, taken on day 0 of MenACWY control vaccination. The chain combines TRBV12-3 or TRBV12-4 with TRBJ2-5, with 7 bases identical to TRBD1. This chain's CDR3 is CASSLAQGQTQYF. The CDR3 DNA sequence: TGTGCCAGCAGTCTTGCACAGGGGCAGACCCAGTACTTC.